This is a list of T cell receptor beta chains from one sample in a study of blood T cell repertoires in COVID-19. Only in-frame clones appear in the TCRdb table, and some are missing; sequencing was by immunoSEQ multiplex PCR. The data hold roughly 150,000 clones, with roughly 88% observed a single time. The sample consisted of peripheral blood. These receptors originate from a man aged 18 to 30 with COVID-19, enrolled during active disease. Each CDR3 is given with its conserved first and last residue. The order of the fields is D gene, clone size, V gene, J gene, CDR3 DNA, CDR3 protein. D genes are given only for firm matches. For some rows the clone size is stated as once, few or many, or as a class when expanded; others skip it.

d_call: -; clone_size: -; v_call: TRBV9; j_call: TRBJ2-5; cdr3_nt: TGTGCCAGCAGCGTAGGAGGGAGCCAAGAGACCCAGTACTTC; cdr3_aa: CASSVGGSQETQYF
d_call: -; clone_size: -; v_call: TRBV6-1; j_call: TRBJ1-4; cdr3_nt: TGTGCCAGCAGTGAGTTCGCAACTAATGAAAAACTGTTTTTT; cdr3_aa: CASSEFATNEKLFF
d_call: -; clone_size: -; v_call: TRBV7-2; j_call: TRBJ2-2; cdr3_nt: TGTGCCAGCAGCTTAGTTCGTAACACCGGGGAGCTGTTTTTT; cdr3_aa: CASSLVRNTGELFF
d_call: TRBD1; clone_size: -; v_call: TRBV7-9; j_call: TRBJ1-1; cdr3_nt: TGTGCCAGCAGCCTTGGACAGGCCACTGAAGCTTTCTTT; cdr3_aa: CASSLGQATEAFF
d_call: TRBD2; clone_size: -; v_call: TRBV27; j_call: TRBJ2-3; cdr3_nt: TGTGCCAGCAGTTTATCTGCCGCCGGGGGGGGCGTGAGAGATACGCAGTATTTT; cdr3_aa: CASSLSAAGGGVRDTQYF
d_call: TRBD2; clone_size: -; v_call: TRBV28; j_call: TRBJ2-3; cdr3_nt: TGTGCCAGCAGTCCAGGACTAGCGGTTACGCAGTATTTT; cdr3_aa: CASSPGLAVTQYF
d_call: TRBD2; clone_size: -; v_call: TRBV7-9; j_call: TRBJ2-5; cdr3_nt: TGTGCCAGCAGCTTGAGACTAGCAGAAGAGACCCAGTACTTC; cdr3_aa: CASSLRLAEETQYF
d_call: TRBD1; clone_size: -; v_call: TRBV27; j_call: TRBJ2-6; cdr3_nt: TGTGCCAGCAGTTTCTTGAAGACAGGGACTGGGGCCAACGTCCTGACTTTC; cdr3_aa: CASSFLKTGTGANVLTF
d_call: TRBD2; clone_size: -; v_call: TRBV28; j_call: TRBJ2-2; cdr3_nt: TGTGCCAGCACTGGGGGACTAGCGGGATATGGTTTGACCGGGGAGCTGTTTTTT; cdr3_aa: CASTGGLAGYGLTGELFF
d_call: -; clone_size: -; v_call: TRBV5-1; j_call: TRBJ2-5; cdr3_nt: TGCGCCAGCAGCTTGGGGGCCAGGGGTGGAGAGACCCAGTACTTC; cdr3_aa: CASSLGARGGETQYF
d_call: TRBD1; clone_size: -; v_call: TRBV25-1; j_call: TRBJ2-1; cdr3_nt: TGTGCCAGCAGTCCTCCGGGACAGGGGATGATTAGTGAGCAGTTCTTC; cdr3_aa: CASSPPGQGMISEQFF
d_call: -; clone_size: -; v_call: TRBV18; j_call: TRBJ1-3; cdr3_nt: TGTGCCAGCTCTGTAGACAGTCGAAACACCATATATTTT; cdr3_aa: CASSVDSRNTIYF
d_call: -; clone_size: -; v_call: TRBV5-6; j_call: TRBJ1-6; cdr3_nt: TGTGCCAGCAGCTTGTTCCTGAATTCACCCCTCCACTTT; cdr3_aa: CASSLFLNSPLHF
d_call: TRBD1; clone_size: -; v_call: TRBV14; j_call: TRBJ2-7; cdr3_nt: TGTGCCAGCAGCGCCGGACAGGGGGCCTACGAGCAGTACTTC; cdr3_aa: CASSAGQGAYEQYF
d_call: TRBD1; clone_size: -; v_call: TRBV9; j_call: TRBJ1-2; cdr3_nt: TGTGCCAGCAGCGTAGGGGGACAGGGGGCAAGTGGCTACACCTTC; cdr3_aa: CASSVGGQGASGYTF
d_call: TRBD1; clone_size: -; v_call: TRBV5-4; j_call: TRBJ1-6; cdr3_nt: TGTGCCAGCAGCTTGAGACAGGGAACTTCACCCCTCCACTTT; cdr3_aa: CASSLRQGTSPLHF
d_call: TRBD2; clone_size: -; v_call: TRBV6-2/TRBV6-3; j_call: TRBJ2-1; cdr3_nt: TGTGCCAGCAGTAGGGGACTAGCGGAGGGCCTTGCTAGGTTCTTC; cdr3_aa: CASSRGLAEGLARFF
d_call: -; clone_size: -; v_call: TRBV27; j_call: TRBJ1-2; cdr3_nt: TGTGCCAGCCGCGGACAGAGTACTAACTATGGCTACACCTTC; cdr3_aa: CASRGQSTNYGYTF
d_call: -; clone_size: once; v_call: TRBV19; j_call: TRBJ2-6; cdr3_nt: TGTGCCAGTAGTGTTCAGGTGGGGGCCAACGTCCTGACTTTC; cdr3_aa: CASSVQVGANVLTF
d_call: -; clone_size: -; v_call: TRBV18; j_call: TRBJ1-4; cdr3_nt: TGTGCCAGCTCACCAAGCAGACAAATCGCAACTAATGAAAAACTGTTTTTT; cdr3_aa: CASSPSRQIATNEKLFF
d_call: TRBD2; clone_size: -; v_call: TRBV10-3; j_call: TRBJ2-7; cdr3_nt: TGTGCCATCAGCCTCCTAGCGGGCAACGAGCAGTACTTC; cdr3_aa: CAISLLAGNEQYF
d_call: -; clone_size: -; v_call: TRBV6-2/TRBV6-3; j_call: TRBJ2-3; cdr3_nt: TGTGCCAGCAGTTACTCTAGCGCCTGGGTCCCGGCAGATACGCAGTATTTT; cdr3_aa: CASSYSSAWVPADTQYF
d_call: TRBD1; clone_size: -; v_call: TRBV7-9; j_call: TRBJ1-6; cdr3_nt: TGTGCCAGCAGCTCGGGACAGAATAATTCACCCCTCCACTTT; cdr3_aa: CASSSGQNNSPLHF
d_call: -; clone_size: -; v_call: TRBV2; j_call: TRBJ1-3; cdr3_nt: TGTGCCAGCAGTGTGCGGGAATCCCCTGGAAACACCATATATTTT; cdr3_aa: CASSVRESPGNTIYF
d_call: -; clone_size: -; v_call: TRBV5-5; j_call: TRBJ2-7; cdr3_nt: TGTGCCAGCAGCTTGGGACAGGAGGCCTACGAGCAGTACTTC; cdr3_aa: CASSLGQEAYEQYF
d_call: TRBD1; clone_size: -; v_call: TRBV9; j_call: TRBJ1-2; cdr3_nt: TGTGCCAGCGTAGGGGGCAGAGGGTATGGCTACACCTTC; cdr3_aa: CASVGGRGYGYTF
d_call: -; clone_size: -; v_call: TRBV5-8; j_call: TRBJ1-5; cdr3_nt: TGTGCCAGCAGCTTCCGCGGGAATCAGCCCCAGCATTTT; cdr3_aa: CASSFRGNQPQHF
d_call: -; clone_size: -; v_call: TRBV7-2; j_call: TRBJ2-7; cdr3_nt: TGTGCCAGCAGCAAAGGGGGGGGCTCCTACGAGCAGTACTTC; cdr3_aa: CASSKGGGSYEQYF
d_call: -; clone_size: once; v_call: TRBV5-4; j_call: TRBJ2-3; cdr3_nt: TGTGCCAGCAGCATATCTAGCGTTACAGGCACAGATACGCAGTATTTT; cdr3_aa: CASSISSVTGTDTQYF
d_call: TRBD2; clone_size: -; v_call: TRBV27; j_call: TRBJ2-1; cdr3_nt: TGTGCCAGCAGTTCCCGCCCCCTGACTAGCGGGAGAAGGAATGAGCAGTTCTTC; cdr3_aa: CASSSRPLTSGRRNEQFF
d_call: TRBD2; clone_size: -; v_call: TRBV28; j_call: TRBJ2-7; cdr3_nt: TGTGCCAGCAGTTCTATAGCGGGCCCCCCGGCGGGCTACGAGCAGTACTTC; cdr3_aa: CASSSIAGPPAGYEQYF
d_call: -; clone_size: -; v_call: TRBV28; j_call: TRBJ1-2; cdr3_nt: TGTGCCAGCGGCGAGGGCCCCTATGGCTACACCTTC; cdr3_aa: CASGEGPYGYTF
d_call: -; clone_size: -; v_call: TRBV7-9; j_call: TRBJ2-1; cdr3_nt: TGTGCCAGCGGTACAGGCCCCTACAATGAGCAGTTCTTC; cdr3_aa: CASGTGPYNEQFF
d_call: -; clone_size: -; v_call: TRBV6-5; j_call: TRBJ2-2; cdr3_nt: TGTGCCAGCAGTTACAGGGGCCACACCGGGGAGCTGTTTTTT; cdr3_aa: CASSYRGHTGELFF
d_call: TRBD2; clone_size: -; v_call: TRBV14; j_call: TRBJ2-1; cdr3_nt: TGTGCCAGCAGCCAGGTAGCGGGAGGGCCGACCCATGAGCAGTTCTTC; cdr3_aa: CASSQVAGGPTHEQFF
d_call: -; clone_size: -; v_call: TRBV15; j_call: TRBJ2-1; cdr3_nt: TGTGCCACCAGCAGACAGGGGCCCCCCTACAATGAGCAGTTCTTC; cdr3_aa: CATSRQGPPYNEQFF
d_call: TRBD2; clone_size: -; v_call: TRBV2; j_call: TRBJ2-3; cdr3_nt: TGTGCCAGCAGTGAGGGTCGAGCGGGAGGTGGGGCGCAGTATTTT; cdr3_aa: CASSEGRAGGGAQYF
d_call: -; clone_size: -; v_call: TRBV6-1; j_call: TRBJ2-7; cdr3_nt: TGTGCCAGCAGTGAACTAGAGACTAGGGATTACGAGCAGTACTTC; cdr3_aa: CASSELETRDYEQYF
d_call: -; clone_size: -; v_call: TRBV13; j_call: TRBJ2-3; cdr3_nt: TGTGCCAGCAGCTTAGGCCGGGGGACGCAGTATTTT; cdr3_aa: CASSLGRGTQYF
d_call: TRBD1; clone_size: few; v_call: TRBV5-1; j_call: TRBJ1-4; cdr3_nt: TGCGCCAGCAGCTCACCGGGACAGGCTAATGAAAAACTGTTTTTT; cdr3_aa: CASSSPGQANEKLFF
d_call: -; clone_size: -; v_call: TRBV7-8; j_call: TRBJ2-1; cdr3_nt: TGTGCCAGCAGCCCCCCCGGACAGGAGCAGTTCTTC; cdr3_aa: CASSPPGQEQFF
d_call: -; clone_size: -; v_call: TRBV11-2; j_call: TRBJ2-1; cdr3_nt: TGTGCCAGCAGCTTACCAGTGTACAATGAGCAGTTCTTC; cdr3_aa: CASSLPVYNEQFF
d_call: -; clone_size: -; v_call: TRBV21-1; j_call: TRBJ1-1; cdr3_nt: TGTGCCAGCAGCGCATGCAGGGAAAGTATTAGGGTCACTGAAGCTTTCTTT; cdr3_aa: CASSACRESIRVTEAFF
d_call: -; clone_size: -; v_call: TRBV7-2; j_call: TRBJ2-6; cdr3_nt: TGTGCCAGCAGCTTATCATTTTGGACATCCGGGGCCAACGTCCTGACTTTC; cdr3_aa: CASSLSFWTSGANVLTF
d_call: TRBD1; clone_size: -; v_call: TRBV4-1; j_call: TRBJ1-4; cdr3_nt: TGCGCCAGCAGCCAAGATCTCCTGGACAGGGGGTTTCGGGGTGAAAAACTGTTTTTT; cdr3_aa: CASSQDLLDRGFRGEKLFF
d_call: -; clone_size: -; v_call: TRBV30; j_call: TRBJ2-1; cdr3_nt: TGTGCCTGGAGCAATAGCGGATTGAGCTCCTACAATGAGCAGTTCTTC; cdr3_aa: CAWSNSGLSSYNEQFF
d_call: TRBD1; clone_size: -; v_call: TRBV30; j_call: TRBJ2-7; cdr3_nt: TGTGCCTGGAGCCGGGACAGTCCCTACGAGCAGTACTTC; cdr3_aa: CAWSRDSPYEQYF
d_call: TRBD1; clone_size: -; v_call: TRBV19; j_call: TRBJ1-5; cdr3_nt: TGTGCCACGACAGGGGGCCTATATAGCAATCAGCCCCAGCATTTT; cdr3_aa: CATTGGLYSNQPQHF
d_call: -; clone_size: -; v_call: TRBV7-3; j_call: TRBJ2-2; cdr3_nt: TGTGCCAGCAGCCCCCTCCGGGGCGGGGAGCTGTTTTTT; cdr3_aa: CASSPLRGGELFF
d_call: -; clone_size: -; v_call: TRBV23-1; j_call: TRBJ1-2; cdr3_nt: TGCGCCAGCAGTCAACCCAGGACAGTACAGGATGGCTACACCTTC; cdr3_aa: CASSQPRTVQDGYTF
d_call: TRBD1; clone_size: -; v_call: TRBV11-3; j_call: TRBJ2-1; cdr3_nt: TGTGCCAGCAGCTCACGACAGGGGGCTTACAATGAGCAGTTCTTC; cdr3_aa: CASSSRQGAYNEQFF